Each of the 19 T cell receptor beta chains below was sequenced from the same sample in a study of radiation and T cells in renal cell carcinoma. The sample's time point: blood 2 weeks post-SBRT. Treatment denoted: 15 Gy SBRT to primary tumor, nephrectomy 4 weeks later. Some clones are missing from TCRdb's copy, which holds only in-frame ones; the method was immunoSEQ multiplex PCR. Of approximately 49,000 clones in the sample, more than 80% were seen once. This specimen consisted of blood, obtained from a patient whose treatment included radiotherapy and nephrectomy. These receptors originate from a woman between 65 and 79 years old with renal cell carcinoma.

The rearrangement joins TRBV29-1 to TRBJ1-2, with unresolved D. The CDR3 has 14 amino acids. Germline CDR1 is SQVTM and CDR2 is ANQGSEA. Deletions cut 7 bases from V and 3 bases from J, with 18 bases between. The CDR3 region has the DNA TGCAGCGCCTCCGGGCCTCAGACACACTATGGCTACACCTTC. This codes for CSASGPQTHYGYTF.

The chain combines TRBV19 with TRBJ1-1; TRBD1 is a possible D gene (6 bases). Germline CDR1 LNHDA, CDR2 SQIVND (reference sequence). The CDR3 totals 13 residues. Trimming took off 5 bases at V and 1 base at J, with 8 bases between the two ends. The CDR3 spells CASSLGGNTEAFF. The CDR3 coding sequence is TGTGCCAGTAGTTTAGGGGGGAACACTGAAGCTTTCTTT.

The chain employs TRBV11-2 and TRBJ1-1; D is possibly TRBD1 (5 bases). CDR3 length equals 16 residues. Germline assignment: CDR1 SGHAT and CDR2 FQNNGV. Trimming removed 5 bases at V and 0 bases at J, with 16 bases between. The chain's CDR3 is CASSPKSDRMNTEAFF. DNA of the CDR3: TGTGCCAGCAGCCCTAAATCAGACAGAATGAACACTGAAGCTTTCTTT.

V is TRBV4-3 and J is TRBJ2-3; 13 bases align to TRBD2. This CDR3 is built from 17 residues. After removal of 1 base from V and 4 bases from J, the junction contained 5 bases not matched to a gene. Germline CDR1 is LGHNA and CDR2 is YSLEER. CDR3 residues: CASSQGTSGRGADTQYF. The CDR3 DNA sequence: TGCGCCAGCAGCCAAGGAACTAGCGGGAGGGGGGCAGATACGCAGTATTTT.

This clone has more than one count but fewer than ten. The chain carries TRBV11-2 and TRBJ1-1; possibly TRBD1 for D (6 bases). This CDR3 contains 16 residues. Germline lookup yields CDR1 SGHAT and CDR2 FQNNGV. The V end lost 1 base, the J end lost 0 bases, and 12 bases lay between the germline ends. CDR3 DNA: TGTGCCAGCAGCTTAGTCCAGGGGCCCGTGAACACTGAAGCTTTCTTT. It yields the protein CASSLVQGPVNTEAFF.

This chain uses TRBV7-2 with TRBJ1-3; 7 positions agree with TRBD1. The V gene's germline CDR1 is SGHTA and CDR2 FQGNSA. This CDR3 has 17 amino acids. J lost 4 bases, V lost 4 bases, and 13 bases had no gene match. CDR3: CASSSPTNDRAGNTIYF. CDR3 DNA sequence: TGTGCCAGCAGCTCTCCAACTAACGACAGGGCCGGAAACACCATATATTTT.

The CDR3 nucleotides are TGCGCCAGCAGCTCTTGGGGGGGACAGGGTGGTGAAAAACTGTTTTTT. Translated: CASSSWGGQGGEKLFF. The rearrangement links TRBV5-1 to TRBJ1-4, with 9 bases fitting TRBD1. Trimming at V came to 3 bases and at J to 7 bases, leaving 10 bases not matched to a gene. CDR1 is SGHRS and CDR2 is YFSETQ in the germline V gene. CDR3 length: 16 residues.

V usage is TRBV5-8 and J usage is TRBJ1-2; no clear D. The CDR3 consists of 15 residues. From germline, CDR1 is SGHTS and CDR2 YDEGEE. The germline V and J ends were trimmed by 0 bases and 0 bases, with 9 bases remaining between them. The CDR3 loop is CASSLVWKTNYGYTF. The DNA of the CDR3 is TGTGCCAGCAGCTTGGTCTGGAAAACTAACTATGGCTACACCTTC.

The J gene is TRBJ2-5, the V gene TRBV30, with TRBD1 as a possible D gene (5 bases). Near its end, the DNA agrees better with TRBJ2-7, so the J call may be wrong. This CDR3 is built from 11 residues. Germline V gene data show CDR1 as GTSNPN and CDR2 as SVGIG (reference sequence). CDR3: CAWGQGDEQYF. For the CDR3, the DNA is TGTGCCTGGGGTCAAGGGGACGAGCAGTACTTC.

The rearrangement uses TRBV2 and TRBJ1-5; no definite D call. CDR1 is SNHLY, CDR2 FYNNEI, per germline. Trimming stripped 6 bases from V and 2 bases from J, with 8 bases between. The CDR3 extends over 13 amino acids. CDR3 bases: TGTGCCAGCAGCACATGGGGCAATCAGCCCCAGCATTTT. It is translated as CASSTWGNQPQHF.

The V gene is TRBV10-3, the J gene TRBJ2-7; TRBD1 matches 11 bases. This CDR3 is built from 15 residues. Trimming removed 4 bases from V and 2 bases from J; junction bases left unmatched: 4. Germline V gene sequence: CDR1 ENHRY, CDR2 SYGVKD. The CDR3 loop reads CAISAGQGATYEQYF. Written as DNA, the CDR3 is TGTGCCATCAGTGCAGGACAGGGGGCTACCTACGAGCAGTACTTC.

The rearrangement uses TRBV18 and TRBJ1-1, with D hard to call. The V end lost 6 bases, the J end lost 7 bases, and 15 bases lay between the germline ends. Germline values: CDR1 KGHSH, CDR2 LQKENI. This CDR3 has 13 residues. The CDR3 region is CASSPNVDDEAFF. The CDR3 DNA reads TGTGCCAGCTCGCCCAACGTCGACGATGAAGCTTTCTTT.

The V gene is TRBV2, the J gene TRBJ1-6; D not certain. Germline-derived CDR1 and CDR2 are SNHLY and FYNNEI. V was trimmed by 2 bases and J by 4 bases, leaving 6 bases between them. CDR3 length equals 14 residues. The CDR3 protein is CASSERGYNSPLHF. The CDR3 bases are TGTGCCAGCAGTGAACGAGGTTATAATTCACCCCTCCACTTT.

Sample share makes this clone hyperexpanded (1% or more). The chain combines TRBV9 with TRBJ1-3, with 7 bases aligning to TRBD1. CDR1 is SGDLS and CDR2 is YYNGEE in the germline V gene. With 0 bases clipped from V and 3 bases from J, the junction kept 12 bases outside the gene matches. This CDR3 has 18 residues. CDR3 sequence: CASSVEEGGGFGGNTIYF. Written as DNA, the CDR3 is TGTGCCAGCAGCGTAGAAGAAGGGGGCGGATTCGGTGGAAACACCATATATTTT.

The V call is TRBV19, the J call TRBJ2-1; D is unclear. The CDR3 sequence is 13 residues long. Germline V gene data show CDR1 as LNHDA and CDR2 as SQIVND (reference sequence). The V end lost 6 bases, the J end lost 5 bases, and 11 bases lay between the germline ends. The CDR3 is CASSPIGDNEQFF. CDR3 in DNA: TGTGCCAGTAGCCCTATTGGAGACAATGAGCAGTTCTTC.

This chain joins TRBV7-2 and TRBJ2-5, with 9 bases fitting TRBD1. Judging by the DNA end, TRBJ2-7 fits better; the J call may be wrong. The CDR3 is 15 amino acids. Germline V CDR1 and CDR2: SGHTA, FQGNSA. In DNA, the CDR3 is TGTGCCAGCAGCTTATTCCGGGACAGGGTCTACGAGCAGTACTTC. This translates into CASSLFRDRVYEQYF.

CDR3 residues: CASSLPKQGEAFF. In nucleotides, the CDR3 is TGCGCCAGCAGCCTCCCAAAACAGGGTGAAGCTTTCTTT. This chain connects TRBV5-1 to TRBJ1-1, with a tentative D call TRBD1 (6 bases). The length of the CDR3 is 13 residues. The germline V gene has CDR1 SGHRS and CDR2 YFSETQ. The V and J ends lost 4 bases and 7 bases respectively, with 14 bases between them.

The chain couples TRBV18 to TRBJ1-1, with D possibly TRBD1 on 5 matching bases. The CDR3 consists of 14 residues. Germline loops: CDR1 KGHSH, CDR2 LQKENI. Deletions cut 3 bases from V and 5 bases from J, with 13 bases between. The CDR3 nucleotides are TGTGCCAGCTCACCTTTGGGGGTAGGGACTGAAGCTTTCTTT. Translating gives CASSPLGVGTEAFF.

The J gene is TRBJ2-1, the V gene TRBV7-2; TRBD2 aligns across 12 bases. The germline V gene has CDR1 SGHTA and CDR2 FQGNSA. This CDR3 is built from 18 residues. V was clipped by 4 bases and J by 4 bases; unmatched bases: 11. CDR3 sequence (DNA): TGTGCCAGCAGCTACCCTCGGACTAGCGGGGCACTTTACAATGAGCAGTTCTTC. Its protein is CASSYPRTSGALYNEQFF.